Described below is a single TCR beta chain sequence and its context. This entry belongs to a study of OX40 agonist ivuxolimab in advanced cancers. Study-level background: It was ivuxolimab, an agonistic anti-OX40 (CD134) antibody, that patients were treated with. Three patients, one with hepatocellular carcinoma and two with cutaneous melanoma, achieved partial responses. Hepatocellular carcinoma, melanoma, renal cell or head and neck cancer occurred in dose-escalation patients.

Sampling times: baseline, cycle 4 day 1, cycle 7 day 1. The repertoire was sequenced with immunoSEQ multiplex PCR; TCRdb's copy has only in-frame clones and lacks some. Here the sample spans around 66,000 clones, roughly 80% being singletons. Germline V CDR1 and CDR2: SGHVS, FQNEAQ. CDR3 size: 14 residues. V lost 5 bases and J 0 bases, leaving 8 bases between the germline ends. This chain links TRBV7-8 with TRBJ1-3; perhaps TRBD1 as D (6 bases). This sequence was found in an adult with an advanced solid tumor such as melanoma, head and neck, liver or kidney cancer. Specimen: CD4+ or CD8+ T cells sorted from blood, collected in a trial of the OX40 agonist ivuxolimab. CDR3 protein: CASSTGNSGNTIYF. Here the CDR3 DNA reads TGTGCCAGCAGCACAGGGAACTCTGGAAACACCATATATTTT.